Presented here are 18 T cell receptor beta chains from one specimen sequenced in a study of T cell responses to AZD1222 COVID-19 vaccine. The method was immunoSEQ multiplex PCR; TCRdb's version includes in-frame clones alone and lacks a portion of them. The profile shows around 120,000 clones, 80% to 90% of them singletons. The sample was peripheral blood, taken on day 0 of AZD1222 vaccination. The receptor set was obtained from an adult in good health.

CDR3 sequence: CAISGPGREAFF. The CDR3 DNA sequence: TGTGCCATCAGTGGCCCGGGACGCGAAGCTTTCTTT. This chain uses TRBV10-3 with TRBJ1-1, with a possible D match to TRBD1 (5 bases). There are 12 residues in the CDR3. Germline V CDR1 and CDR2: ENHRY, SYGVKD. The V end was cut by 4 bases, the J end by 8 bases, with 11 bases between.

CDR3 nucleotide sequence: TGTGCCAGCAGTTACGGGGGGGGTAATGAAAAACTGTTTTTT. Translation: CASSYGGGNEKLFF. This chain joins TRBV6-5 and TRBJ1-4, with a possible D match to TRBD1 (5 bases). There are 14 residues in the CDR3. V lost 2 bases and J 4 bases, leaving 8 bases between the germline ends. Per germline, CDR1 MNHEY and CDR2 SVGAGI.

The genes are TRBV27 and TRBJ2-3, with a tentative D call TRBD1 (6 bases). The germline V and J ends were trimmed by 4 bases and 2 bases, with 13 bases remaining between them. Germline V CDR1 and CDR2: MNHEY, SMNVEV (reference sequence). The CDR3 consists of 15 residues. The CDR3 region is CASSSQGRVTDTQYF. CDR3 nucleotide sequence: TGTGCCAGCAGTTCACAGGGTAGAGTCACAGATACGCAGTATTTT.

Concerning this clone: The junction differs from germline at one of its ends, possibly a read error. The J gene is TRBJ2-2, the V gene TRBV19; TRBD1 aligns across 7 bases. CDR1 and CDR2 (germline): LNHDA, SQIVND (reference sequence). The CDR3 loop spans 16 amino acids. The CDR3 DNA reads TGTGCCAGTAGTATAGTCGGCAGGGGGAACGCCGGGGAGCTGTTTTTT. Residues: CASSIVGRGNAGELFF. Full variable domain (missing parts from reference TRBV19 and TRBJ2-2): DGGITQSPKYLFRKEGQNVTLSCEQNLNHDAMYWYRQDPGQGLRLIYYSQIVNDFQKGDIAEGYSVSREKKESFPLTVTSAQKNPTAFYLCASSIVGRGNAGELFFGEGSRLTVL.

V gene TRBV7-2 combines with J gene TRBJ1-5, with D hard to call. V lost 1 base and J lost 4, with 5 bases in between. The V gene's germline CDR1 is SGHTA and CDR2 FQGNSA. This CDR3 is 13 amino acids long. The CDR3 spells CASSLVSNQPQHF. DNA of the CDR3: TGTGCCAGCAGCTTAGTTTCGAATCAGCCCCAGCATTTT.

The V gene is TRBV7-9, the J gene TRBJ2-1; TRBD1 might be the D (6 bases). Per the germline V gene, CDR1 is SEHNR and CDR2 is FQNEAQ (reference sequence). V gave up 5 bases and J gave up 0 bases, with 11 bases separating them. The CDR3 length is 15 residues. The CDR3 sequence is CASSMRGSSYNEQFF. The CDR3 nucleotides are TGTGCCAGCAGCATGAGGGGGAGCTCCTACAATGAGCAGTTCTTC.

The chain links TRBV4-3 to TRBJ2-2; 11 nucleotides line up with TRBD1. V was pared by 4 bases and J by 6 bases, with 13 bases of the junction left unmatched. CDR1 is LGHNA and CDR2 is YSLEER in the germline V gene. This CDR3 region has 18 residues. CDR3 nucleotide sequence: TGCGCCAGCAGCCCATACGACTGGCGGGACAGGGGGTCCGGGGAGCTGTTTTTT. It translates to CASSPYDWRDRGSGELFF.

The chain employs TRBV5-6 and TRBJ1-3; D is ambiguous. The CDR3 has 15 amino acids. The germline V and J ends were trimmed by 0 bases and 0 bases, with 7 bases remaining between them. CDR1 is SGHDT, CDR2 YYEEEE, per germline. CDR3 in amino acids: CASSLGPNSGNTIYF. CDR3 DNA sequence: TGTGCCAGCAGCTTGGGGCCAAACTCTGGAAACACCATATATTTT.

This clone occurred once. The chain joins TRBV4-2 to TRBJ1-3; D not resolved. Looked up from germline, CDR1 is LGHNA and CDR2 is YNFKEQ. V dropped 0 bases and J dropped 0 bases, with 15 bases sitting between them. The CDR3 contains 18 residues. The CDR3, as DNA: TGTGCCAGCAGCCAAGATCCGTCGCAGTCCTTCTCTGGAAACACCATATATTTT. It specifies CASSQDPSQSFSGNTIYF.

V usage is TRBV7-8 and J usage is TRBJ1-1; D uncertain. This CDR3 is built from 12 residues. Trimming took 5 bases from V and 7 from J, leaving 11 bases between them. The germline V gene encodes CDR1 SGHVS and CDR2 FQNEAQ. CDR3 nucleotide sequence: TGTGCCAGCAGCCCCACGGCGGATGAAGCTTTCTTT. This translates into CASSPTADEAFF.

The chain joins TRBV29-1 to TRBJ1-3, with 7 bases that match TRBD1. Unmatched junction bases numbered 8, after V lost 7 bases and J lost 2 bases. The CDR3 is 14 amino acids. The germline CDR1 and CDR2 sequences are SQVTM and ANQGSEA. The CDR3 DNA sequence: TGCAGCGGAACCGGGACAGAAACTGGAAACACCATATATTTT. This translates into CSGTGTETGNTIYF.

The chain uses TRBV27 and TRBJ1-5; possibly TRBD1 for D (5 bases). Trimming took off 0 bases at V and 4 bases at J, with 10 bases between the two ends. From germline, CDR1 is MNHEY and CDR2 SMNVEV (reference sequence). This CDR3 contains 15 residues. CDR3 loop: CASSLSAAGNQPQHF. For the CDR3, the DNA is TGTGCCAGCAGTTTATCGGCGGCAGGGAATCAGCCCCAGCATTTT.

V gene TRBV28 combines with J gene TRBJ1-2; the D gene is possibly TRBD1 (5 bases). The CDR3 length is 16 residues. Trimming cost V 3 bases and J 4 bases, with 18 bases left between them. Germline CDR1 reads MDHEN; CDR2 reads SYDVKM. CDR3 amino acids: CASSFSQGLGSYGYTF. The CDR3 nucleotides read TGTGCCAGCAGTTTCTCGCAGGGACTTGGTAGCTATGGCTACACCTTC.

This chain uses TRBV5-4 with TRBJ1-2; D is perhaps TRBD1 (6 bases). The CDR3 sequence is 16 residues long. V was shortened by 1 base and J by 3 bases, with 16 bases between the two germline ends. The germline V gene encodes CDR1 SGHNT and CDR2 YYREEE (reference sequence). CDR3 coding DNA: TGTGCCAGCAGCTTGACGGTCGGGGCAGGGGACTATGGCTACACCTTC. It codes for CASSLTVGAGDYGYTF.

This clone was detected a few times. The DNA of the CDR3 is TGTGCCAGCAGTTCCCGGGACAGGGCCTCACCCCTCCACTTT. Its translation: CASSSRDRASPLHF. The chain combines TRBV6-5 with TRBJ1-6, with 9 bases aligning to TRBD1. Per the germline V gene, CDR1 is MNHEY and CDR2 is SVGAGI. V lost 4 bases to trimming and J lost 10 bases; unmatched junction nucleotides: 5. The CDR3 covers 14 residues.

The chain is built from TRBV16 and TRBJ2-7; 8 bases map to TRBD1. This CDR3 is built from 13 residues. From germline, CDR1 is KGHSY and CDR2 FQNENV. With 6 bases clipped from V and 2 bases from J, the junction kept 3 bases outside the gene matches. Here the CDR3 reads CASRGTGPYEQYF. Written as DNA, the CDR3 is TGTGCCAGCAGGGGGACAGGTCCCTACGAGCAGTACTTC.

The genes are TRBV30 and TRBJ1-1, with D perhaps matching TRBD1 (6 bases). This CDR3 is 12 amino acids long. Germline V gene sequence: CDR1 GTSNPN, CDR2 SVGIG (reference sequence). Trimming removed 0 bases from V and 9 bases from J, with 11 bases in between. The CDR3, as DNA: TGTGCCTGGAGTGTAGACGGGGGCCAAGCTTTCTTT. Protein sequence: CAWSVDGGQAFF.

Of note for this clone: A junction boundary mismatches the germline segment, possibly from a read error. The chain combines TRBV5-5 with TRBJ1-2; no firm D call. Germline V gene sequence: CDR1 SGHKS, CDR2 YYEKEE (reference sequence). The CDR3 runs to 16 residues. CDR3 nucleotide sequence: TGTGCCAGCAGCTTGTCAGCTTCCAGGAGCCTCTATGGCTACATCTTC. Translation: CASSLSASRSLYGYIF.